This T cell receptor beta chain was captured in a study of blood T cell repertoires in COVID-19. At the level of the study: Nucleic acid was either cDNA or gDNA, and it came from T cells, B-cell-depleted T cells, or PBMCs.

Original analysis: Amplified reference gene primers provided the basis for estimating nucleated cell counts. The table came from immunoSEQ multiplex PCR; TCRdb's copy has only in-frame clones and leaves some out. For V, J and clone size, that table is used; D and trimming come from the DNA. The sample has tens of thousands of clones, 81% seen once. CDR1 SGHRS and CDR2 YFSETQ come from the germline V gene. V shed 0 bases and J shed 5 bases, with 9 bases lying between them. CDR3 length: 13 residues. The source material was peripheral blood. The receptor's source is a woman older than 75 with COVID-19, enrolled during active disease. V usage is TRBV5-1 and J usage is TRBJ2-7; D uncertain. CDR3 in amino acids: CASSLASLDEQYF. DNA for the CDR3: TGCGCCAGCAGCTTGGCCTCCCTCGACGAGCAGTACTTC.